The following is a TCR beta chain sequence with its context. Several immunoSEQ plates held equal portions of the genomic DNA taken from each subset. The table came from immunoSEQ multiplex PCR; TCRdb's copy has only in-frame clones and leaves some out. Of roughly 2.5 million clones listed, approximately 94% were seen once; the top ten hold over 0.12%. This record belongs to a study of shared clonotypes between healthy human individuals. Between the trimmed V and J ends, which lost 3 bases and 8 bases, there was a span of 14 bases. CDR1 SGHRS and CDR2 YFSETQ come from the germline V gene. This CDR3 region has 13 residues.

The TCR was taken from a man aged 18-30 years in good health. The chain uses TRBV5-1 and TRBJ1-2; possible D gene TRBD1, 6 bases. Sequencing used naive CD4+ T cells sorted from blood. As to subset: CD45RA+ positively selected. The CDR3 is CASSSDRFEGYTF. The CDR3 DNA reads TGCGCCAGCAGCTCTGACAGGTTCGAGGGCTACACCTTC.